Listed here is a single T cell receptor (beta chain). Its antigen is currently unknown. The ends were cut back, 4 bases at V and 8 bases at J, with 18 bases in the middle. Germline CDR1 is ENHRY and CDR2 is SYGVKD. CDR3 length: 16 amino acids. The record originates from a study of T cell responses to AZD1222 COVID-19 vaccine. Study-wide points: No day 14 peak samples; only post-peak repertoires were characterized. Of the AZD1222 recipients, only 5 or 6 were seropositive at baseline. Females outnumbered males among donors, who were mostly white British; clonal diversity was possibly underestimated.

Profiling relied on immunoSEQ multiplex PCR, and the TCRdb table lists in-frame clones only, not all of them. The sample has about 120,000 clones, around 90% seen once. The material was peripheral blood, obtained on day 0 of AZD1222 vaccination. V gene TRBV10-3 combines with J gene TRBJ1-6, with a tentative D call TRBD1 (5 bases). The TCR comes from an adult in good health. This chain's CDR3 is CAISVGAGSGDSPLHF. DNA for the CDR3: TGTGCCATCAGTGTTGGAGCAGGGAGTGGTGATTCACCCCTCCACTTT.